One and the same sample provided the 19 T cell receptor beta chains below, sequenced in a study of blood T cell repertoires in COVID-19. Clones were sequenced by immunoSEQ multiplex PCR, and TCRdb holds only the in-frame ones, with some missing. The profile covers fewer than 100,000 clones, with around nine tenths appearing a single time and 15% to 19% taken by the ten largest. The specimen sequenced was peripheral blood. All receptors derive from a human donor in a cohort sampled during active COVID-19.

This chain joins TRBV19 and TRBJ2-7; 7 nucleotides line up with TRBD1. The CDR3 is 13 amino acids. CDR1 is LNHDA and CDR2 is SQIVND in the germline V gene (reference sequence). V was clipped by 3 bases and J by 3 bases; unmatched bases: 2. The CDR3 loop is CASSMGQNYEQYF. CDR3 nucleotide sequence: TGTGCCAGTAGTATGGGACAGAACTACGAGCAGTACTTC. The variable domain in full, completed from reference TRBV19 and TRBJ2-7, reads DGGITQSPKYLFRKEGQNVTLSCEQNLNHDAMYWYRQDPGQGLRLIYYSQIVNDFQKGDIAEGYSVSREKKESFPLTVTSAQKNPTAFYLCASSMGQNYEQYFGPGTRLTVT.

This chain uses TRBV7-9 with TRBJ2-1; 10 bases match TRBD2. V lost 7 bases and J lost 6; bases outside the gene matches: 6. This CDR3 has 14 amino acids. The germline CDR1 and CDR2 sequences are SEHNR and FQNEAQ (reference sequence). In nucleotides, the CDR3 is TGTGCCAGCAAGTTCAGCGGGGGGGCCAATGAGCAGTTCTTC. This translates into CASKFSGGANEQFF.

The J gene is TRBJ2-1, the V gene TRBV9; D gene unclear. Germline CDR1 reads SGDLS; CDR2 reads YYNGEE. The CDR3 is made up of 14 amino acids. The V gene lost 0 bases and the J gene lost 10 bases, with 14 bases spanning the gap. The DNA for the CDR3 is TGTGCCAGCAGCGTAGCTCCTTTCGAAGCCGAGCAGTTCTTC. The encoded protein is CASSVAPFEAEQFF.

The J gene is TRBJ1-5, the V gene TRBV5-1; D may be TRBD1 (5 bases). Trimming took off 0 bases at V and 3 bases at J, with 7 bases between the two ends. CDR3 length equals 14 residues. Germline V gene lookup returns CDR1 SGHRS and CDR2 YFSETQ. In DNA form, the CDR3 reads TGCGCCAGCAGCTTGGGACAGATCAATCAGCCCCAGCATTTT. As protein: CASSLGQINQPQHF.

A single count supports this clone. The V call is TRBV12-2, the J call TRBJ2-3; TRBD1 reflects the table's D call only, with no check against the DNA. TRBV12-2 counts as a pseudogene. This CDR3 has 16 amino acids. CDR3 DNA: TGTGCAAGTCGCTTAAAGAGGGGGTTGGGGATCCTTACGCAGTATTTT. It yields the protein CASRLKRGLGILTQYF.

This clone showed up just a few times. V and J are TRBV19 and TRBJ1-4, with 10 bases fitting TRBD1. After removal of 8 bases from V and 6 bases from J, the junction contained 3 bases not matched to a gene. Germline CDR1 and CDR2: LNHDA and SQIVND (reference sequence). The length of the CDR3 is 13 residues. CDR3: CASAGQGYEKLFF. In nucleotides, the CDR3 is TGTGCCAGTGCGGGACAGGGGTATGAAAAACTGTTTTTT.

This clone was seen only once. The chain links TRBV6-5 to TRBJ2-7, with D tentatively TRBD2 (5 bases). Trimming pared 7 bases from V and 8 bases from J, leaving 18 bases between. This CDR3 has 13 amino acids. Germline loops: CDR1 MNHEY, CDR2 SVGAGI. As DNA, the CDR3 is TGTGCCAGCACCGAAGGGCGCGGGTTCCAGCAGTACTTC. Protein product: CASTEGRGFQQYF.

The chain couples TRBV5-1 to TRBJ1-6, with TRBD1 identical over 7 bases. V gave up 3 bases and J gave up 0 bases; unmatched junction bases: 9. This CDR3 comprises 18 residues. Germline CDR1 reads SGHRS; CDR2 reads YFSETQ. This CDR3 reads CASSSRTGTSSYNSPLHF. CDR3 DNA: TGCGCCAGCAGCTCGAGGACAGGAACTAGCTCCTATAATTCACCCCTCCACTTT.

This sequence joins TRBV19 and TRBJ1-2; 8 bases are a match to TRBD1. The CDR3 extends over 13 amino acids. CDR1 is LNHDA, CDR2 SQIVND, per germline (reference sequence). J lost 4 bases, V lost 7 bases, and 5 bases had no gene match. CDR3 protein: CASKRGQVYGYTF. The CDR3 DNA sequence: TGTGCCAGTAAACGGGGACAGGTCTATGGCTACACCTTC.

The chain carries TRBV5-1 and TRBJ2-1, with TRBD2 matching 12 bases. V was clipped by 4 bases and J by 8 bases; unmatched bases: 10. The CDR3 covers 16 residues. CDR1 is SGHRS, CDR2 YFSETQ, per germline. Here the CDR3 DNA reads TGCGCCAGCAGCCAGGGACTAGCGGGTGGTATTGATGAGCAGTTCTTC. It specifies CASSQGLAGGIDEQFF. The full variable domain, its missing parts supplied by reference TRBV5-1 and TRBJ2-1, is KAGVTQTPRYLIKTRGQQVTLSCSPISGHRSVSWYQQTPGQGLQFLFEYFSETQRNKGNFPGRFSGRQFSNSRSEMNVSTLELGDSALYLCASSQGLAGGIDEQFFGPGTRLTVL.

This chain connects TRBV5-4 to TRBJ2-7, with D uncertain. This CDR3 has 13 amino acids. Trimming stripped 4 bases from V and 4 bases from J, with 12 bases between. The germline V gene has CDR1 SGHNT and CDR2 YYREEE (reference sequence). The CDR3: CASSMAYSYEQYF. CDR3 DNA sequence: TGTGCCAGCAGCATGGCGTATAGTTACGAGCAGTACTTC.

The CDR3 DNA sequence: TGTGCCAGCAGTTACAGGGCTAGCGGCACAGATACGCAGTATTTT. It encodes CASSYRASGTDTQYF. The rearrangement links TRBV6-2 or TRBV6-3 to TRBJ2-3; possible D gene TRBD2, 6 bases. Germline assignment: CDR1 MNHEY and CDR2 SVGEGT. Trimming pared 2 bases from V and 1 base from J, leaving 10 bases between. The CDR3 runs 15 residues.

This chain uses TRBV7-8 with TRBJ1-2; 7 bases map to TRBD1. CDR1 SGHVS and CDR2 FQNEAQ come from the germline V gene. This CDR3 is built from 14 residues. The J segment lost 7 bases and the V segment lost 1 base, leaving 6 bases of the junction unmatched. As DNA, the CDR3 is TGTGCCAGCAGCTTAGATGACAGGGTAATTGGCTACACCTTC. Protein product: CASSLDDRVIGYTF.

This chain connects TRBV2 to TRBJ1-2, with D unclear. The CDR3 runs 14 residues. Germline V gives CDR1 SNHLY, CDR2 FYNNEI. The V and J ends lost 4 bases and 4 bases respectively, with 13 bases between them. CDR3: CASSGAQSGYGYTF. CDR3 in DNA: TGTGCCAGCAGTGGGGCCCAATCCGGCTATGGCTACACCTTC.

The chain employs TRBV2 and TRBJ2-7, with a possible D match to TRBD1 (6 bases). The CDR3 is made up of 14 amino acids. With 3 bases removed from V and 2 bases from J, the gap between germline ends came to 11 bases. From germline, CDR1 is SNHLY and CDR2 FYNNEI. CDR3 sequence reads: CASSDPTGTYEQYF. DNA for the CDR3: TGTGCCAGCAGTGACCCGACAGGAACCTACGAGCAGTACTTC.

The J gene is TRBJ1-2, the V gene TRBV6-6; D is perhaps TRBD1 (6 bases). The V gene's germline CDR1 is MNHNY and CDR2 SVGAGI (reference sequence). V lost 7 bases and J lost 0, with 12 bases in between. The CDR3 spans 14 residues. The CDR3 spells CASTRDKANYGYTF. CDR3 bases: TGTGCCAGCACCCGGGACAAGGCTAACTATGGCTACACCTTC.

Written as DNA, the CDR3 is TGTGCCAGTAGACCGCCAGGCCTGAACACCGGGGAGCTGTTTTTT. As protein: CASRPPGLNTGELFF. The V and J genes are TRBV6-6 and TRBJ2-2; D is ambiguous. V lost 9 bases to trimming and J lost 1 base, with 15 bases between them. The germline V gene encodes CDR1 MNHNY and CDR2 SVGAGI (reference sequence). The CDR3 length is 15 residues.

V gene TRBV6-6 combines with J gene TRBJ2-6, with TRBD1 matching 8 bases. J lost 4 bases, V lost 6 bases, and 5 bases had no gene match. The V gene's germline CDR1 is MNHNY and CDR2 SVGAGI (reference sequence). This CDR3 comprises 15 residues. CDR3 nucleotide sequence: TGTGCCAGCAGGGAGACAGGGGTCGGGGCCAACGTCCTGACTTTC. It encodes CASRETGVGANVLTF.

For the CDR3, the DNA is TGTGCCAGCAGTTCGGCACAGGGGGTTCAGGGAACCCAGTACTTC. Its translation is CASSSAQGVQGTQYF. The chain recombines TRBV6-5 with TRBJ2-5, with 8 bases matching TRBD1. The germline V gene has CDR1 MNHEY and CDR2 SVGAGI. The trim removed 4 bases at V and 8 bases at J, leaving 12 bases unmatched. The CDR3 has 15 residues.